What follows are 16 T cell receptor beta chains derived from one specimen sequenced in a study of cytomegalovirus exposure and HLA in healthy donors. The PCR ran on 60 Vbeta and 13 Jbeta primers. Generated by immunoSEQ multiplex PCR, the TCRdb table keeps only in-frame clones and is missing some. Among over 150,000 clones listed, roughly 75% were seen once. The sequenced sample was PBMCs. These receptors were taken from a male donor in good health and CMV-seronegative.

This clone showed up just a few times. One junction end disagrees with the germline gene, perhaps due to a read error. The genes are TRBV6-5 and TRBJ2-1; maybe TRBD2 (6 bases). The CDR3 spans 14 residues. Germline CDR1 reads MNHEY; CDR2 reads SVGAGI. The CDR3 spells CASSDSGRNNEQFF. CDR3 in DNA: TGTGCCAGCAGTGACTCAGGGAGGAACAATGAGCAGTTCTTC.

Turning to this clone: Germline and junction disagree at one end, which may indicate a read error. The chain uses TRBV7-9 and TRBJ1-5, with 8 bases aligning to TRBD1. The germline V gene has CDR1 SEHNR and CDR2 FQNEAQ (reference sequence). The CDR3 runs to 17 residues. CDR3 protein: CSSSLVTGQGANQPQHF. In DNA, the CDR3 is TGTTCCAGCAGCTTAGTCACGGGGCAGGGGGCGAATCAGCCCCAGCATTTT.

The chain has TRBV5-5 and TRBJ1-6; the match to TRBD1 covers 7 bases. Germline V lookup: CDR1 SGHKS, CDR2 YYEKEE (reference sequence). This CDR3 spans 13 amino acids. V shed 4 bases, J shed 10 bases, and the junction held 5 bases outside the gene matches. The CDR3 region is CASSGVRGSPLHF. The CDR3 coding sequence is TGTGCCAGCAGCGGCGTCAGGGGGTCACCCCTCCACTTT.

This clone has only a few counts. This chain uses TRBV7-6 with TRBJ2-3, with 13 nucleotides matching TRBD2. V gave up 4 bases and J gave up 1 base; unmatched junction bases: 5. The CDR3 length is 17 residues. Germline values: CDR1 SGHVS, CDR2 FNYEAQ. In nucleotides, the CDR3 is TGTGCCAGCAGCTCCACCGGACTAGCGGGAGGCACAGATACGCAGTATTTT. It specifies CASSSTGLAGGTDTQYF.

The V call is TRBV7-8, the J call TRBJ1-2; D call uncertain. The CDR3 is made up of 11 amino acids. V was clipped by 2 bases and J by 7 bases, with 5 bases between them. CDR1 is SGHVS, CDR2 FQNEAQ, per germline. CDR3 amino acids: CASSLIAGYTF. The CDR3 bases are TGTGCCAGCAGCTTAATAGCTGGCTACACCTTC.

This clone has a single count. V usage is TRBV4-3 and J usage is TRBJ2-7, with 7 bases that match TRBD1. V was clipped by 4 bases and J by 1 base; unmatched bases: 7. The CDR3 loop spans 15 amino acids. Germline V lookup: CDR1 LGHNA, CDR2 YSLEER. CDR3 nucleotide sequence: TGCGCCAGCAGCCGCTTCGGGACAGCTTCCTACGAGCAGTACTTC. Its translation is CASSRFGTASYEQYF.

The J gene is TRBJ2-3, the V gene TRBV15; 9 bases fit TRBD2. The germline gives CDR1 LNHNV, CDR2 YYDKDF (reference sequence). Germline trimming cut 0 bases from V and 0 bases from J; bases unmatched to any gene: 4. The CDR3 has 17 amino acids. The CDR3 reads CATSRDGTSPSTDTQYF. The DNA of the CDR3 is TGTGCCACCAGCAGAGACGGGACTAGCCCTAGCACAGATACGCAGTATTTT. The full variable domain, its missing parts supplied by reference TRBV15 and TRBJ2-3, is DAMVIQNPRYQVTQFGKPVTLSCSQTLNHNVMYWYQQKSSQAPKLLFHYYDKDFNNEADTPDNFQSRRPNTSFCFLDIRSPGLGDTAMYLCATSRDGTSPSTDTQYFGPGTRLTVL.

The CDR3 coding sequence is TGTGCCTGGGCGGGTCAGGCCTACGAGCAGTACTTC. Its protein is CAWAGQAYEQYF. The V gene is TRBV30, the J gene TRBJ2-7; maybe TRBD2 (5 bases). V shed 5 bases and J shed 2 bases, with 10 bases lying between them. Germline V gene sequence: CDR1 GTSNPN, CDR2 SVGIG (reference sequence). The CDR3 loop spans 12 amino acids.

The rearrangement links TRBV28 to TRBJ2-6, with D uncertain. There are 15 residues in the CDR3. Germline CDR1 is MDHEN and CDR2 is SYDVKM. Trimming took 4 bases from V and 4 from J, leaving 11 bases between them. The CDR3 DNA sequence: TGTGCCAGCAGTTCGTGGGCCACCGGGGCCAACGTCCTGACTTTC. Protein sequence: CASSSWATGANVLTF.

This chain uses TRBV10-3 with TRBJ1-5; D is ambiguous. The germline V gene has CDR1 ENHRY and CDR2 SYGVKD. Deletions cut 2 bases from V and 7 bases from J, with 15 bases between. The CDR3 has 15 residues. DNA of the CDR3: TGTGCCATCAGTGAGAGCCAGGCCTCGGGGCAGCCCCAGCATTTT. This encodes CAISESQASGQPQHF.

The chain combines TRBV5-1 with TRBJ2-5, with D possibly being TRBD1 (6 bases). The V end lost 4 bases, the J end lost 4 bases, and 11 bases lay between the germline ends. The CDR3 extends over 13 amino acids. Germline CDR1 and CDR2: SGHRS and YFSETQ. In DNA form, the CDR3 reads TGCGCCAGCAGCAATGGGGGCGGAGAGACCCAGTACTTC. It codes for CASSNGGGETQYF.

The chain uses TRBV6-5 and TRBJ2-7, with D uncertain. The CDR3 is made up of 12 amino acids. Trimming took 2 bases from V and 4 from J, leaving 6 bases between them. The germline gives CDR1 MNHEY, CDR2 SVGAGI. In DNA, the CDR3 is TGTGCCAGCAGTTACGCAGTTTACGAGCAGTACTTC. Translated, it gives CASSYAVYEQYF.

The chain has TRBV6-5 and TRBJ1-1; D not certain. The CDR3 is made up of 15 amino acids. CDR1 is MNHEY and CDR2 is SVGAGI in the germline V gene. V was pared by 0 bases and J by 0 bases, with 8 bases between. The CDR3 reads CASSYSTWMNTEAFF. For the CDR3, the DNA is TGTGCCAGCAGTTACTCGACTTGGATGAACACTGAAGCTTTCTTT.

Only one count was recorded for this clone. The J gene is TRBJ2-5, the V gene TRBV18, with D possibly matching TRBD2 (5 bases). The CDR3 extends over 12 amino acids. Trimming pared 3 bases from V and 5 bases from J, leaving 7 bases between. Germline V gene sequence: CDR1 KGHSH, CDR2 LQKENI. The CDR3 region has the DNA TGTGCCAGCTCACCGGCGGGTGAGACCCAGTACTTC. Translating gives CASSPAGETQYF.

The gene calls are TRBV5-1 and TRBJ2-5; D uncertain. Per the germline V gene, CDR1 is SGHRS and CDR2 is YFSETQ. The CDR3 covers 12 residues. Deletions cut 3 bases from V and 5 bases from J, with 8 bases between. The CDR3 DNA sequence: TGCGCCAGCAGCTCCCGCGTTGAGACCCAGTACTTC. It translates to CASSSRVETQYF. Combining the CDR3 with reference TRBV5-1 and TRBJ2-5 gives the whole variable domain KAGVTQTPRYLIKTRGQQVTLSCSPISGHRSVSWYQQTPGQGLQFLFEYFSETQRNKGNFPGRFSGRQFSNSRSEMNVSTLELGDSALYLCASSSRVETQYFGPGTRLLVL.

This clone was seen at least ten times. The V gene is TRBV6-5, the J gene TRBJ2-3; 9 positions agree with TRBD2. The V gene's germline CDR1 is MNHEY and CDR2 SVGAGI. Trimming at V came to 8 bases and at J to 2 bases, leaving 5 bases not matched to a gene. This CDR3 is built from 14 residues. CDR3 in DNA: TGTGCCAGCGGAGCGGGGGGACACACAGATACGCAGTATTTT. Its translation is CASGAGGHTDTQYF.